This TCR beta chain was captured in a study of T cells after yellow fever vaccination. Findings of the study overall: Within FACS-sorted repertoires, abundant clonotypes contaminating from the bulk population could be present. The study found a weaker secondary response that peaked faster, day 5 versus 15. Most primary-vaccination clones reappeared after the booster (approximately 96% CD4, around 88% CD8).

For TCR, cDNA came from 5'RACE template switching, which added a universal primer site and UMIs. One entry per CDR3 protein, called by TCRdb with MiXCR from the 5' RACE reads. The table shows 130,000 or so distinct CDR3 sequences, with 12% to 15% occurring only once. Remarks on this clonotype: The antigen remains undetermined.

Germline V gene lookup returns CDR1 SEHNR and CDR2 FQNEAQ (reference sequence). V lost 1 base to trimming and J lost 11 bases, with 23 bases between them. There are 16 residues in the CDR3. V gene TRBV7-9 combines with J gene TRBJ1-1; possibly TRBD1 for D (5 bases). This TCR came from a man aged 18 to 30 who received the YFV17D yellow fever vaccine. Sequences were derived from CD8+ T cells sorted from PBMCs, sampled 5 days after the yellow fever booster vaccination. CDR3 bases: TGTGCCAGCAGCTTAGGCGCCCCAGGGTCCCTGTGGGCGGCTTTCTTT. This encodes CASSLGAPGSLWAAFF.